This T cell receptor (beta chain) originates from a study of OX40 agonist ivuxolimab in advanced cancers. Study in general: Patients received the agonistic anti-OX40 (CD134) antibody ivuxolimab.

Baseline was the first blood sampling point, followed by cycle 4 day 1 and cycle 7 day 1. Germline V gives CDR1 MNHNS, CDR2 SASEGT. Trimming left V 7 bases short and J 1 base short, with 13 bases between. This CDR3 has 14 amino acids. Some clones are missing from TCRdb's copy, which holds only in-frame ones; the method was immunoSEQ multiplex PCR. Of 90,000 to 100,000 clones in the sample, 80% to 90% are singletons; the top ten hold around 0.8%. This sequence originates from an adult with an advanced solid tumor such as melanoma, head and neck, liver or kidney cancer. The material sequenced was CD4+ or CD8+ T cells sorted from blood, taken in a trial of the OX40 agonist ivuxolimab. The V and J genes are TRBV6-1 and TRBJ1-1; possible D gene TRBD1, 5 bases. CDR3 region: CASNLGVQNTEAFF. The CDR3 coding sequence is TGTGCCAGCAACCTGGGGGTTCAGAACACTGAAGCTTTCTTT.